Listed here are 32 T cell receptor beta chains from one sample, sequenced in a study of cytomegalovirus exposure and HLA in healthy donors. PCR primers comprised 60 Vbeta and 13 Jbeta primers. The method was immunoSEQ multiplex PCR; TCRdb's version includes in-frame clones alone and lacks a portion of them. The sample lists approximately 140,000 clones, roughly 79% occurring once. The sample comprised PBMCs. The receptors stem from a woman aged 45-65 years in good health and CMV-seronegative.

This rearrangement joins TRBV2 to TRBJ1-1; D is possibly TRBD1 (5 bases). CDR1 SNHLY and CDR2 FYNNEI come from the germline V gene. This CDR3 has 14 amino acids. V was trimmed by 6 bases and J by 4 bases, leaving 15 bases between them. The DNA of the CDR3 is TGTGCCAGCAGGACCCAGGGTCCTTCCACTGAAGCTTTCTTT. As protein: CASRTQGPSTEAFF.

V usage is TRBV4-2 and J usage is TRBJ2-3; the match to TRBD1 covers 9 bases. Trimming at V came to 11 bases and at J to 4 bases, leaving 10 bases not matched to a gene. Germline values: CDR1 LGHNA, CDR2 YNFKEQ. The CDR3 is made up of 14 amino acids. CDR3 region: CAADTGGISDTQYF. The CDR3 DNA reads TGTGCCGCTGACACAGGGGGCATCTCAGATACGCAGTATTTT.

V is TRBV7-2 and J is TRBJ2-1; TRBD2 matches 10 bases. The CDR3 length is 15 residues. Trimming at V came to 8 bases and at J to 3 bases, leaving 7 bases not matched to a gene. Germline CDR1 SGHTA, CDR2 FQGNSA. CDR3 sequence reads: CASQSGTSVYNEQFF. The CDR3 nucleotides are TGTGCCAGCCAGTCTGGGACTAGCGTCTACAATGAGCAGTTCTTC. The variable domain in full, with the rest retrieved from reference TRBV7-2 and TRBJ2-1, is GAGVSQSPSNKVTEKGKDVELRCDPISGHTALYWYRQSLGQGLEFLIYFQGNSAPDKSGLPSDRFSAERTGGSVSTLTIQRTQQEDSAVYLCASQSGTSVYNEQFFGPGTRLTVL.

The CDR3 nucleotides are TGCGCCAGCTCGGCTAGCGGGGTAAAAGGGGAGCTGTTTTTT. Translated: CASSASGVKGELFF. The chain links TRBV5-1 to TRBJ2-2, with 9 bases matching TRBD2. Germline CDR1 SGHRS, CDR2 YFSETQ. This CDR3 spans 14 amino acids. The V gene end was trimmed by 7 bases and the J gene end by 8 bases; junction bases not matched to a gene: 9.

Of note for this clone: The likely explanation is a read error, given a far larger clone one base away. In the same sample, other DNA sequences code for this CDR3. The chain is built from TRBV5-8 and TRBJ1-5, with 7 bases fitting TRBD1. Germline-derived CDR1 and CDR2 are SGHTS and YDEGEE. V lost 4 bases to trimming and J lost 7 bases; unmatched junction nucleotides: 8. The CDR3 contains 14 residues. The CDR3 DNA reads TGTGCCAGCAGCCAAAGACAGGGCTGGCAGCCCCAGCATTTT. As protein: CASSQRQGWQPQHF.

The J gene is TRBJ1-2, the V gene TRBV29-1, with 7 bases lining up with TRBD1. The germline V gene encodes CDR1 SQVTM and CDR2 ANQGSEA. The CDR3 contains 14 residues. V was pared by 2 bases and J by 4 bases, with 7 bases of the junction left unmatched. In DNA, the CDR3 is TGCAGCGTTGAACAGGGGGAATGGGTCTATGGCTACACCTTC. Protein: CSVEQGEWVYGYTF.

This clone was found once. The V and J genes are TRBV18 and TRBJ2-5; TRBD2 aligns across 12 bases. Germline V gene sequence: CDR1 KGHSH, CDR2 LQKENI. This CDR3 spans 16 amino acids. V dropped 5 bases and J dropped 1; count of bases not matched to a gene: 5. The CDR3 spells CASSTTSGRGQETQYF. Written as DNA, the CDR3 is TGTGCCAGCTCAACGACTAGCGGGAGAGGCCAAGAGACCCAGTACTTC. Together with reference TRBV18 and TRBJ2-5, the CDR3 gives the full variable domain: NAGVMQNPRHLVRRRGQEARLRCSPMKGHSHVYWYRQLPEEGLKFMVYLQKENIIDESGMPKERFSAEFPKEGPSILRIQQVVRGDSAAYFCASSTTSGRGQETQYFGPGTRLLVL.

The chain uses TRBV23-1 and TRBJ2-2; perhaps TRBD2 as D (6 bases). TRBV23-1 is known as an ORF, though its function is uncertain. The CDR3 sequence is 14 residues long. Trimming left V 7 bases short and J 5 bases short, with 14 bases between. CDR3 in DNA: TGCGCCAGCAAACCCGGCGCGGGAACCGGGGAGCTGTTTTTT. As protein: CASKPGAGTGELFF.

This clone was seen more than once but under ten times. V and J are TRBV5-8 and TRBJ2-7; D perhaps matches TRBD2 (5 bases). Germline lookup yields CDR1 SGHTS and CDR2 YDEGEE. V was trimmed by 4 bases and J by 4 bases, leaving 12 bases between them. This CDR3 is 13 amino acids long. The DNA for the CDR3 is TGTGCCAGCAGCGGACTCCCAAAATACGAGCAGTACTTC. Amino acids: CASSGLPKYEQYF.

The CDR3 nucleotides read TGCAGCGTTGATTTCGGGGGGGGGAGAACTGAAGCTTTCTTT. It specifies CSVDFGGGRTEAFF. The chain has TRBV29-1 and TRBJ1-1; D is perhaps TRBD1 (5 bases). With 3 bases removed from V and 5 bases from J, the gap between germline ends came to 16 bases. The CDR3 runs to 14 residues. CDR1 and CDR2 from the germline V gene are SQVTM and ANQGSEA.

The rearrangement uses TRBV14 and TRBJ1-1; D gene ambiguous. The CDR3 contains 13 residues. V lost 0 bases and J lost 10, with 12 bases in between. The germline V gene encodes CDR1 SGHDN and CDR2 FVKESK. The CDR3 here is CASSQDRLIGAFF. The CDR3 nucleotides read TGTGCCAGCAGCCAAGATCGACTAATTGGAGCTTTCTTT.

V is TRBV5-6 and J is TRBJ2-1, with 12 bases matching TRBD2. This CDR3 has 17 amino acids. Germline CDR1 reads SGHDT; CDR2 reads YYEEEE. Unmatched junction bases numbered 10, after V lost 1 base and J lost 8 bases. The CDR3 sequence: CASSLRPSGRVWDEQFF. The CDR3 DNA reads as TGTGCCAGCAGCTTGAGGCCTAGCGGGAGGGTCTGGGATGAGCAGTTCTTC.

The chain combines TRBV7-8 with TRBJ2-1; TRBD2 matches 10 bases. Germline CDR1 reads SGHVS; CDR2 reads FQNEAQ. The ends lost 2 bases at V and 3 bases at J; junction bases unmatched: 10. The CDR3 length is 18 residues. The CDR3 coding sequence is TGTGCCAGCAGCTTAATGCTAGCGGGAGTCAAGTTCTACAATGAGCAGTTCTTC. As protein: CASSLMLAGVKFYNEQFF.

V and J are TRBV7-9 and TRBJ2-5, with TRBD1 matching over 7 bases. Germline loops: CDR1 SEHNR, CDR2 FQNEAQ (reference sequence). This CDR3 has 15 residues. J was trimmed by 4 bases and V by 4 bases; bases with no gene match: 9. The DNA for the CDR3 is TGTGCCAGCAGCTCCGGGACAGTCCTTGGAGAGACCCAGTACTTC. Translated: CASSSGTVLGETQYF.

V and J are TRBV2 and TRBJ2-7; perhaps TRBD2 as D (5 bases). Trimming left V 6 bases short and J 7 bases short, with 19 bases between. CDR3 size: 14 residues. The V gene's germline CDR1 is SNHLY and CDR2 FYNNEI. The CDR3 protein is CASRGSTALWEQYF. DNA of the CDR3: TGTGCCAGCAGGGGGAGTACGGCCCTTTGGGAGCAGTACTTC.

As concerns this clone: At one boundary the junction diverges from the germline segment, which might be a read error. V gene TRBV7-9 combines with J gene TRBJ2-7; D might be TRBD1 (7 bases). Looked up from germline, CDR1 is SEHNR and CDR2 is FQNEAQ (reference sequence). This CDR3 has 17 amino acids. The DNA of the CDR3 is TGTTCCAGCAGCTTAGCCCAGGGGGGTGTTAGGGTCTACGAGCAGTACTTC. As protein: CSSSLAQGGVRVYEQYF.

On this clone: A read error may produce the germline difference seen at one junction end. V and J are TRBV27 and TRBJ1-1, with TRBD1 as a possible D gene (6 bases). CDR3 length: 16 amino acids. Germline CDR1 and CDR2: MNHEY and SMNVEV (reference sequence). CDR3 in DNA: TGTGCCAGCAGTTCTGGGGGCAGCGGAGAGAACCCTGAAGCTTTCTTT. Amino acid sequence: CASSSGGSGENPEAFF.

Worth noting for this clone: In the same sample, other DNA sequences code for this CDR3. The chain recombines TRBV6-5 with TRBJ2-2, with D tentatively TRBD2 (6 bases). CDR3 length: 14 amino acids. V lost 6 bases, J lost 0 bases, and 8 bases lay in between. Germline loops: CDR1 MNHEY, CDR2 SVGAGI. As DNA, the CDR3 is TGTGCCAGCAGCCGACTAGCGAACACCGGGGAGCTGTTTTTT. Its protein is CASSRLANTGELFF.

The chain uses TRBV5-4 and TRBJ2-2; the match to TRBD2 covers 9 bases. The CDR3 runs 16 residues. Looked up from germline, CDR1 is SGHNT and CDR2 is YYREEE (reference sequence). J gave up 1 base and V 2 bases, and 3 bases lay outside the gene matches. CDR3 in amino acids: CASSFSSGRNTGELFF. The CDR3 bases are TGTGCCAGCAGCTTTAGTAGCGGGAGGAACACCGGGGAGCTGTTTTTT.

This clone was found once. This chain uses TRBV5-4 with TRBJ1-5; D not certain. The germline V and J ends were trimmed by 2 bases and 7 bases, with 7 bases remaining between them. Germline CDR1 is SGHNT and CDR2 is YYREEE (reference sequence). The CDR3 runs 12 residues. The CDR3 DNA is TGTGCCAGCAGCTTTCCAGGACAGCCCCAGCATTTT. Amino acid sequence: CASSFPGQPQHF.

The J gene is TRBJ2-2, the V gene TRBV6-1, with D unclear. CDR1 MNHNS and CDR2 SASEGT come from the germline V gene. V lost 0 bases, J lost 6 bases, and 5 bases lay in between. The CDR3 has 13 residues. CDR3 residues: CASSEASSGELFF. As DNA, the CDR3 is TGTGCCAGCAGTGAAGCGTCCTCCGGGGAGCTGTTTTTT.

The J gene is TRBJ2-1, the V gene TRBV4-1; D remains ambiguous. The V end was cut by 1 base, the J end by 6 bases, with 7 bases between. The V gene's germline CDR1 is MGHRA and CDR2 YSYEKL. The length of the CDR3 is 13 residues. The CDR3: CASSQVLFNEQFF. The CDR3 nucleotides read TGCGCCAGCAGCCAAGTTCTGTTCAATGAGCAGTTCTTC.

V and J are TRBV6-5 and TRBJ2-1; 7 nucleotides line up with TRBD2. The junction had 13 bases not matched to a gene; V was cut back by 4 bases and J by 10 bases. The CDR3 is 15 amino acids. Looked up from germline, CDR1 is MNHEY and CDR2 is SVGAGI. CDR3 coding DNA: TGTGCCAGCAGTTTGACGGGGGAGGGCCGGAGGGAGCAGTTCTTC. Protein product: CASSLTGEGRREQFF.

The V and J genes are TRBV27 and TRBJ2-7; 7 bases fit TRBD1. The CDR3 has 16 residues. V shed 7 bases and J 2 bases; nucleotides not matched to a gene: 14. The germline V gene encodes CDR1 MNHEY and CDR2 SMNVEV (reference sequence). This CDR3 reads CASIEPSPGQTYEQYV. Written as DNA, the CDR3 is TGTGCCAGCATCGAACCGTCCCCGGGACAGACCTACGAGCAGTACGTC.

V is TRBV7-3 and J is TRBJ1-1; 11 bases are shared with TRBD1. V was pared by 4 bases and J by 4 bases, with 5 bases of the junction left unmatched. In germline, CDR1 is SGHTA, CDR2 FQGTGA. The CDR3 runs to 15 residues. CDR3 bases: TGTGCCAGCAGCTCGCGCGGGACAGGGGGCACTGAAGCTTTCTTT. This gives the protein CASSSRGTGGTEAFF.

This chain joins TRBV6-1 and TRBJ2-1; 8 bases are a match to TRBD1. The V gene end was trimmed by 7 bases and the J gene end by 5 bases; junction bases not matched to a gene: 10. The germline gives CDR1 MNHNS, CDR2 SASEGT. The CDR3 is 15 amino acids. The CDR3 coding sequence is TGTGCCAGCACTTCGGGGACAGGATTAGACAATGAGCAGTTCTTC. Residues: CASTSGTGLDNEQFF.

This rearrangement joins TRBV19 to TRBJ2-2; 7 positions match TRBD1. J lost 5 bases, V lost 3 bases, and 6 bases had no gene match. The CDR3 is 15 amino acids. Germline V gene data show CDR1 as LNHDA and CDR2 as SQIVND (reference sequence). Written as DNA, the CDR3 is TGTGCCAGTAGTATTAAAGGGGGCAAGACCGGGGAGCTGTTTTTT. Translating gives CASSIKGGKTGELFF.

The chain joins TRBV9 to TRBJ1-1; D unresolved. With 0 bases removed from V and 2 bases from J, the gap between germline ends came to 8 bases. CDR3 length: 14 residues. CDR1 is SGDLS and CDR2 is YYNGEE in the germline V gene. The CDR3 DNA sequence: TGTGCCAGCAGCGTAGCCCTTTCCAACACTGAAGCTTTCTTT. Its protein is CASSVALSNTEAFF.

V and J are TRBV7-6 and TRBJ2-1; 11 positions agree with TRBD2. The CDR3 has 15 residues. From germline, CDR1 is SGHVS and CDR2 FNYEAQ. V gave up 3 bases and J gave up 10 bases; unmatched junction bases: 8. The CDR3 loop reads CASSLLGPSGGEQFF. The CDR3 region has the DNA TGTGCCAGCAGCTTGTTGGGGCCTAGCGGGGGGGAGCAGTTCTTC. The full variable domain, its missing parts supplied by reference TRBV7-6 and TRBJ2-1, is GAGVSQSPRYKVTKRGQDVALRCDPISGHVSLYWYRQALGQGPEFLTYFNYEAQQDKSGLPNDRFSAERPEGSISTLTIQRTEQRDSAMYRCASSLLGPSGGEQFFGPGTRLTVL.

V is TRBV6-6 and J is TRBJ2-5; D possibly corresponds to TRBD2 (5 bases). The CDR3 has 13 residues. Germline lookup yields CDR1 MNHNY and CDR2 SVGAGI (reference sequence). With 4 bases removed from V and 5 bases from J, the gap between germline ends came to 11 bases. DNA for the CDR3: TGTGCCAGCAGTTGTGGCGGCGGGGAGACCCAGTACTTC. Translated, it gives CASSCGGGETQYF.

The chain recombines TRBV30 with TRBJ1-2; 8 bases align to TRBD1. Germline trimming cut 4 bases from V and 4 bases from J; bases unmatched to any gene: 8. Germline V gene sequence: CDR1 GTSNPN, CDR2 SVGIG (reference sequence). The CDR3 loop spans 14 amino acids. This CDR3 reads CAWTSGGWGYGYTF. For the CDR3, the DNA is TGTGCCTGGACCTCAGGGGGCTGGGGCTATGGCTACACCTTC.

The chain uses TRBV28 and TRBJ1-1; possible D gene TRBD1, 6 bases. The CDR3 covers 14 residues. Germline lookup yields CDR1 MDHEN and CDR2 SYDVKM. V lost 1 base, J lost 1 base, and 7 bases lay in between. The CDR3 region is CASSLSGQNTEAFF. In nucleotides, the CDR3 is TGTGCCAGCAGTTTATCGGGACAGAACACTGAAGCTTTCTTT.